One and the same sample provided the 19 T cell receptor beta chains below, sequenced in a study of blood T cell repertoires in COVID-19. Clones were read by immunoSEQ multiplex PCR, and TCRdb kept only the in-frame ones, dropping some. The table records over 200,000 clones, around 84% of them present only once. Sequencing used PBMCs or T cells enriched from blood (not recorded which). Receptors originate from a man between 18 and 29 years old who had recovered from COVID-19.

The J gene is TRBJ2-1, the V gene TRBV9; 9 bases are shared with TRBD2. V was pared by 4 bases and J by 4 bases, with 9 bases of the junction left unmatched. CDR3 length: 16 residues. Germline loops: CDR1 SGDLS, CDR2 YYNGEE. The CDR3 spells CASSPLGSGSYNEQFF. The CDR3 region has the DNA TGTGCCAGCAGCCCCTTAGGTAGCGGGAGTTACAATGAGCAGTTCTTC.

The CDR3 DNA is TGTGCCAGCTCTCGGGACAGGAACTACGAGCAGTACTTC. Its translation is CASSRDRNYEQYF. The V and J genes are TRBV27 and TRBJ2-7; 8 bases line up with TRBD1. Germline-derived CDR1 and CDR2 are MNHEY and SMNVEV (reference sequence). The CDR3 is 13 amino acids. The ends lost 8 bases at V and 3 bases at J; junction bases unmatched: 6.

This clone appeared a single time. The chain carries TRBV2 and TRBJ2-5, with TRBD1 as a possible D gene (6 bases). From germline, CDR1 is SNHLY and CDR2 FYNNEI. The CDR3 runs 14 residues. The ends were cut back, 1 base at V and 1 base at J, with 7 bases in the middle. CDR3 protein: CASSEGQVQETQYF. The CDR3 DNA is TGTGCCAGCAGTGAAGGACAGGTCCAAGAGACCCAGTACTTC.

The chain has TRBV10-1 and TRBJ2-5; 12 nucleotides align to TRBD2. The germline V gene has CDR1 WNHNN and CDR2 SYGVQD (reference sequence). Losses at the gene ends were 5 bases for V and 4 bases for J; bases not matched to a gene: 5. This CDR3 region has 15 residues. The DNA for the CDR3 is TGCGCCAGCAGTAGACTAGCGGGGGATTCAGAGACCCAGTACTTC. Encoded protein: CASSRLAGDSETQYF.

This clone was seen more than once but under ten times. The V call is TRBV27, the J call TRBJ2-1; TRBD1 is a possible D gene (5 bases). The CDR3 has 14 residues. Per germline, CDR1 MNHEY and CDR2 SMNVEV (reference sequence). Trimming shortened V by 5 bases and J by 3 bases, and 11 bases separated the two germline ends. The CDR3, as DNA: TGTGCCAGCAGTGACCAGGGTTTCTACAATGAGCAGTTCTTC. As protein: CASSDQGFYNEQFF.

The V and J genes are TRBV12-3 or TRBV12-4 and TRBJ1-6; weak D call: TRBD1 (5 bases). Trimming took off 1 base at V and 10 bases at J, with 8 bases between the two ends. The CDR3 is 13 residues long. The CDR3 protein is CASSLGWGSPLHF. The CDR3 nucleotides read TGTGCCAGCAGTTTAGGTTGGGGCTCACCCCTCCACTTT.

This chain connects TRBV5-8 to TRBJ1-2, with D tentatively TRBD1 (6 bases). Per the germline V gene, CDR1 is SGHTS and CDR2 is YDEGEE. V lost 4 bases to trimming and J lost 4 bases, with 17 bases between them. The CDR3 loop spans 15 amino acids. In DNA form, the CDR3 reads TGTGCCAGCAGCCACGACTGGACAGTTTCCTATGGCTACACCTTC. It encodes CASSHDWTVSYGYTF.

In this sample, this clone turned up once. The chain links TRBV13 to TRBJ2-1, with D uncertain. Germline V gives CDR1 PRHDT, CDR2 FYEKMQ (reference sequence). The CDR3 has 14 amino acids. V was clipped by 4 bases and J by 6 bases, with 13 bases between them. The CDR3 region has the DNA TGTGCCAGCAGCTCTTGGAGAAAACCCAATGAGCAGTTCTTC. Amino acids: CASSSWRKPNEQFF.

The chain employs TRBV28 and TRBJ2-1, with TRBD2 matching 11 bases. V was pared by 5 bases and J by 5 bases, with 11 bases of the junction left unmatched. There are 17 residues in the CDR3. Germline V gene lookup returns CDR1 MDHEN and CDR2 SYDVKM. Here the CDR3 DNA reads TGTGCCAGCAGTAAACTGCCCGGGACTAGCGGCCACAATGAGCAGTTCTTC. Translating gives CASSKLPGTSGHNEQFF.

The J gene is TRBJ2-7, the V gene TRBV5-6; the match to TRBD2 covers 11 bases. The germline V gene has CDR1 SGHDT and CDR2 YYEEEE. The CDR3 length is 16 residues. The V gene end was trimmed by 3 bases and the J gene end by 10 bases; junction bases not matched to a gene: 15. The DNA of the CDR3 is TGTGCCAGCAGCTCTCAGACTAGCGGGGCCCTTGGAGAACAGTACTTC. Translation gives CASSSQTSGALGEQYF.

The chain employs TRBV4-1 and TRBJ2-7, with 13 bases matching TRBD2. CDR1 is MGHRA, CDR2 YSYEKL, per germline. The CDR3 spans 14 residues. The V gene end was trimmed by 2 bases and the J gene end by 8 bases; junction bases not matched to a gene: 3. CDR3 coding DNA: TGCGCCAGCAGCCAACCGGGACTAGCGGGGAAGCAGTACTTC. This gives the protein CASSQPGLAGKQYF.

This chain connects TRBV5-1 to TRBJ1-6, with D tentatively TRBD1 (6 bases). The CDR3 is 14 residues long. In germline, CDR1 is SGHRS, CDR2 YFSETQ. The V and J ends lost 4 bases and 7 bases respectively, with 12 bases between them. The CDR3 nucleotides read TGCGCCAGCAGCCCGGGACACCCCAATTCACCCCTCCACTTT. It codes for CASSPGHPNSPLHF. Together with reference TRBV5-1 and TRBJ1-6, the CDR3 gives the full variable domain: KAGVTQTPRYLIKTRGQQVTLSCSPISGHRSVSWYQQTPGQGLQFLFEYFSETQRNKGNFPGRFSGRQFSNSRSEMNVSTLELGDSALYLCASSPGHPNSPLHFGNGTRLTVT.

This clone was seen a single time. This chain links TRBV19 with TRBJ2-7; 7 bases align to TRBD1. V was clipped by 5 bases and J by 2 bases; unmatched bases: 6. Per the germline V gene, CDR1 is LNHDA and CDR2 is SQIVND (reference sequence). The length of the CDR3 is 14 residues. This chain's CDR3 is CASSATGTAYEQYF. DNA for the CDR3: TGTGCCAGTAGTGCCACCGGGACAGCCTACGAGCAGTACTTC.

The chain combines TRBV12-5 with TRBJ1-6; D possibly corresponds to TRBD1 (6 bases). Germline V CDR1 and CDR2: LGHNT, FRNRAP. V lost 1 base to trimming and J lost 0 bases, with 22 bases between them. This CDR3 region has 21 residues. The CDR3 DNA reads as TGTGCTAGTGGTTTGGATAGCCTCGTCTCGGAAGGGGGCTCCTATAATTCACCCCTCCACTTT. Protein: CASGLDSLVSEGGSYNSPLHF. Looking up the rest from reference TRBV12-5 and TRBJ1-6 gives the full variable domain: DARVTQTPRHKVTEMGQEVTMRCQPILGHNTVFWYRQTMMQGLELLAYFRNRAPLDDSGMPKDRFSAEMPDATLATLKIQPSEPRDSAVYFCASGLDSLVSEGGSYNSPLHFGNGTRLTVT.

Only a few counts were recorded for this clone. The chain has TRBV21-1 and TRBJ2-7; TRBD2 is the table's D call and was not checked against the DNA. TRBV21-1 is a pseudogene segment. The CDR3 sequence is 19 residues long. CDR3 coding DNA: TGTGCCAGCAGCAAACGAGGGTCTAGGTGTCGTGGCCTATGGGGCGAGCAGTACTTC. Amino acids: CASSKRGSRCRGLWGEQYF.

The chain carries TRBV12-5 and TRBJ2-7; 9 positions match TRBD2. V trimming: 2 bases; J trimming: 0 bases; junction bases outside the gene matches: 14. This CDR3 region has 19 residues. Germline-derived CDR1 and CDR2 are LGHNT and FRNRAP. The CDR3 DNA is TGTGCTAGTGGTTTGACATTCCAAGCGGGGGGTCTTAGCTCCTACGAGCAGTACTTC. It codes for CASGLTFQAGGLSSYEQYF.

The chain's CDR3 is CASSPQGNVGETQYF. The CDR3 DNA follows: TGTGCCAGCAGCCCACAGGGGAATGTGGGAGAGACCCAGTACTTC. V usage is TRBV7-9 and J usage is TRBJ2-5, with 7 positions matching TRBD1. CDR1 and CDR2 from the germline V gene are SEHNR and FQNEAQ (reference sequence). V shed 5 bases and J 4 bases; nucleotides not matched to a gene: 10. The CDR3 totals 15 residues.

The chain couples TRBV2 to TRBJ1-5; D is undetermined. The germline V gene has CDR1 SNHLY and CDR2 FYNNEI. The ends were cut back, 4 bases at V and 0 bases at J, with 7 bases in the middle. This CDR3 has 14 amino acids. The CDR3 sequence: CASSAQFSNQPQHF. The CDR3 region has the DNA TGTGCCAGCAGTGCCCAGTTTAGCAATCAGCCCCAGCATTTT.

This chain uses TRBV2 with TRBJ2-1, with TRBD2 matching over 12 bases. The CDR3 sequence is 14 residues long. V was clipped by 2 bases and J by 9 bases; unmatched bases: 2. The germline V gene encodes CDR1 SNHLY and CDR2 FYNNEI. In DNA, the CDR3 is TGTGCCAGCAGTGAACTAGCGGGGGGGATTGAGCAGTTCTTC. Translation: CASSELAGGIEQFF.